This T cell receptor (beta chain) was profiled in a study of blood T cells in healthy people across ages. The CDR3 extends over 14 amino acids. V dropped 2 bases and J dropped 7 bases, with 13 bases sitting between them. CDR1 is SGDLS, CDR2 YYNGEE, per germline. The authors ran a second PCR of about 6 to 12 cycles using a sample-barcoded 5' primer and a J-beta primer mix. From the 5' RACE reads, TCRdb called clonotypes with MiXCR, one entry per CDR3 protein. The sample has about 1.5 million distinct CDR3 sequences, 40% to 45% seen once. Source material: blood. The origin of this receptor is a woman between 18 and 29 years old in good health. V usage is TRBV9 and J usage is TRBJ1-5, with a tentative D call TRBD1 (5 bases). DNA of the CDR3: TGTGCCAGCAGCGTTGGGGCGCGGGGGCAGCCCCAGCATTTT. It codes for CASSVGARGQPQHF.